Listed below are T cell receptor beta chains from one sample, sequenced in a study of CD8 T cell repertoires and HIV-1 epitope variants. Profiling relied on immunoSEQ multiplex PCR, and the TCRdb table lists in-frame clones only, not all of them. Of some 5,000 clones listed, around 59% were seen once; the top ten hold approximately 40%. Their target antigens are unknown. What was sequenced was cultured CD8+ T cells derived from PBMCs. Every receptor here comes from a male donor with HIV. The conserved cysteine and the conserved F or W are not part of the CDR3 here.

V gene: TRBV19
J gene: TRBJ1-1
CDR3 protein: ASSDASRNTEAF

V gene: TRBV30
J gene: TRBJ1-5
CDR3 protein: AWSDSNQPQH

V gene: TRBV15
J gene: TRBJ1-1
CDR3 protein: ATSRDFWGTEAF

V gene: TRBV6-5
J gene: TRBJ2-1
CDR3 protein: ASSYSGLAGGNEQF

V gene: TRBV10-1
J gene: TRBJ2-7
CDR3 protein: ASSPGLPYEQY

V gene: TRBV27
J gene: TRBJ2-7
CDR3 protein: ASSSDVSAYEQY

V gene: TRBV7-8
J gene: TRBJ2-2
CDR3 protein: ASSLGTGAHTGELF

V gene: TRBV4-1
J gene: TRBJ2-1
CDR3 protein: ASSHHPRRDGNEQF

V gene: TRBV6-1
J gene: TRBJ2-7
CDR3 protein: ASSEVRAYEQY

V gene: TRBV30
J gene: TRBJ1-6
CDR3 protein: AWSVEARDEGSPLH

V gene: TRBV5-1
J gene: TRBJ1-1
CDR3 protein: ASSLVGRGTEAF

V gene: TRBV15
J gene: TRBJ2-5
CDR3 protein: ATSRDRLAGETQY

V gene: TRBV28
J gene: TRBJ1-1
CDR3 protein: ASSAYREDRRAEAF

V gene: TRBV4-2
J gene: TRBJ2-7
CDR3 protein: ASSPARGQTRFEQY

V gene: TRBV11-1
J gene: TRBJ2-1
CDR3 protein: ASSFGTSGSNEQF

V gene: TRBV6-1
J gene: TRBJ1-1
CDR3 protein: ASISRTTEAF

V gene: TRBV6-1
J gene: TRBJ2-1
CDR3 protein: ASSDFPAEQF

V gene: TRBV25-1
J gene: TRBJ1-1
CDR3 protein: ASSARGLMNTEAF

V gene: TRBV2
J gene: TRBJ2-1
CDR3 protein: ASRERTGEPHNEQF

V gene: TRBV6-5
J gene: TRBJ2-1
CDR3 protein: ASSYTGNEQF

V gene: TRBV2
J gene: TRBJ2-3
CDR3 protein: ASTYWGARPTDTQY

V gene: TRBV6-5
J gene: TRBJ2-5
CDR3 protein: ASSWGETQY

V gene: TRBV13
J gene: TRBJ1-2
CDR3 protein: ASSLNVGQQANYGYT

V gene: TRBV27
J gene: TRBJ1-1
CDR3 protein: ASTLSSVLNTEAF

V gene: TRBV28
J gene: TRBJ2-1
CDR3 protein: ASSPGGSEQF

V gene: TRBV28
J gene: TRBJ1-1
CDR3 protein: ASSLPGTENTEAF

V gene: TRBV13
J gene: TRBJ2-2
CDR3 protein: ASSLDEGPTGELF

V gene: TRBV7-9
J gene: TRBJ2-7
CDR3 protein: ASSDGTTYEQY

V gene: TRBV10-1
J gene: TRBJ1-4
CDR3 protein: ASSESGTFNEKLF

V gene: TRBV30
J gene: TRBJ2-1
CDR3 protein: AWSEGEQLQF

V gene: TRBV9
J gene: TRBJ2-5
CDR3 protein: ASSRYQETQY

V gene: TRBV6-4
J gene: TRBJ2-5
CDR3 protein: ASSDRGRETQY

V gene: TRBV27
J gene: TRBJ2-7
CDR3 protein: ASSLGGQTYEQY

V gene: TRBV19
J gene: TRBJ2-7
CDR3 protein: ASSIWLAGGEQY

V gene: TRBV14
J gene: TRBJ1-6
CDR3 protein: ASSQEWGAYNSPLH

V gene: TRBV27
J gene: TRBJ1-1
CDR3 protein: ASSSPGTGVISTEAF

V gene: TRBV5-1
J gene: TRBJ2-1
CDR3 protein: ASSQTGGNEQF

V gene: TRBV15
J gene: TRBJ2-7
CDR3 protein: ATSRDGGSSYEQY

V gene: TRBV2
J gene: TRBJ2-7
CDR3 protein: ASSEGTGDSYEQY

V gene: TRBV28
J gene: TRBJ1-5
CDR3 protein: ASSWGTGEYQPQH

V gene: TRBV4-2
J gene: TRBJ1-4
CDR3 protein: ASSQEPAGGEKLF

V gene: TRBV2
J gene: TRBJ2-2
CDR3 protein: ASDDQEMNTGELF

V gene: TRBV7-6
J gene: TRBJ2-3
CDR3 protein: ASSLARASGTSTDTQY

V gene: TRBV2
J gene: TRBJ1-5
CDR3 protein: ASSDLDRDTSNQPQH

V gene: TRBV10-1
J gene: TRBJ1-1
CDR3 protein: ASSDGSLNTEAF

V gene: TRBV4-1
J gene: TRBJ1-1
CDR3 protein: ASSQDSGLNTEAF

V gene: TRBV7-2
J gene: TRBJ2-5
CDR3 protein: ASSIVGGAGETQY

V gene: TRBV7-6
J gene: TRBJ2-1
CDR3 protein: ASSRALNEQF